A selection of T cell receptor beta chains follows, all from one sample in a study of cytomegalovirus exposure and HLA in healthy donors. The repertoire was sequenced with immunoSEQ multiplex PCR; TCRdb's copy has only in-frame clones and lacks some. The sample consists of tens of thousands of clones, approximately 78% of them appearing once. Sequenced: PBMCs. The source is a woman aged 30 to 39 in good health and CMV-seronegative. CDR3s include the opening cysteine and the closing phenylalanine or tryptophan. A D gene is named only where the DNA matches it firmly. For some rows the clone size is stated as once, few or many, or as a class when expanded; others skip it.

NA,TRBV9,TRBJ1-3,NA,CASSVAGGNTIYF,TGTGCCAGCAGCGTAGCAGGTGGAAACACCATATATTTT
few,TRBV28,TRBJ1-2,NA,CASSFPPEGGHGYTF,TGTGCCAGCAGTTTCCCCCCCGAGGGAGGCCATGGCTACACCTTC
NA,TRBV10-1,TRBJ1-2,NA,CASSPGEFYGYTF,TGCGCCAGCAGTCCAGGGGAGTTCTATGGCTACACCTTC
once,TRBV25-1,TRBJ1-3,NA,CASSEPGRNTIYF,TGTGCCAGCAGTGAACCGGGGAGAAACACCATATATTTT
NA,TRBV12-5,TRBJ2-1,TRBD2,CASGYLSGGVSYNEQFF,TGTGCTAGTGGTTACCTTTCGGGGGGGGTCTCCTACAATGAGCAGTTCTTC
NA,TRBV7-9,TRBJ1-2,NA,CSSSTRDNYGYTF,TGTTCCAGCAGCACCCGGGATAACTATGGCTACACCTTC
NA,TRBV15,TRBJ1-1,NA,CATSRDERTVGDTEAFF,TGTGCCACCAGCAGAGATGAAAGGACAGTAGGGGACACTGAAGCTTTCTTT
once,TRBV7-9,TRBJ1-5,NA,CASSPATGIQPQHF,TGTGCCAGCAGCCCGGCTACAGGGATTCAGCCCCAGCATTTT
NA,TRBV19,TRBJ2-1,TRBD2,CASSWTSGGVYNEQFF,TGTGCCAGTAGCTGGACTAGCGGGGGGGTGTACAATGAGCAGTTCTTC
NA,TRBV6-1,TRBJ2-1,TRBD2,CVVAGETYNEQFF,TGTGTCGTGGCGGGGGAGACCTACAATGAGCAGTTCTTC
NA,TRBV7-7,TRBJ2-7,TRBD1,CASSSGTGNEQYF,TGTGCTAGCAGTTCCGGGACAGGGAACGAGCAGTACTTC
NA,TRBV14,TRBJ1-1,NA,CASSHGQHTEAFF,TGTGCCAGCAGCCACGGACAGCACACTGAAGCTTTCTTT
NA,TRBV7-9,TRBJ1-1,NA,CSSSLAETGSLLNTEAFF,TGTTCCAGCAGCTTAGCCGAGACTGGCAGCCTGTTGAACACTGAAGCTTTCTTT
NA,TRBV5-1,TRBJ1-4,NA,CASSPGHNEKLFF,TGCGCCAGCAGCCCGGGACATAATGAAAAACTGTTTTTT
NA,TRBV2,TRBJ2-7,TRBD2,CASSGLASYEQYF,TGTGCCAGCAGTGGACTAGCCTCCTACGAGCAGTACTTC
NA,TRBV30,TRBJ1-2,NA,CAWSVPQGYYGYTF,TGTGCCTGGAGTGTTCCTCAGGGATACTATGGCTACACCTTC
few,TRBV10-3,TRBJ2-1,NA,CAIRAQTYNEQFF,TGTGCCATCAGGGCACAAACCTACAATGAGCAGTTCTTC
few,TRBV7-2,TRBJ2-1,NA,CASRSGGGLGNEQFF,TGTGCCAGCCGCTCTGGGGGGGGCCTTGGCAATGAGCAGTTCTTC
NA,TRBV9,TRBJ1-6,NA,CASSSRGAGSPLHF,TGTGCCAGCAGCTCCCGGGGGGCCGGTTCACCCCTCCACTTT
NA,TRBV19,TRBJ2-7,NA,CASSIYHLWEQYF,TGTGCCAGTAGTATATACCATCTATGGGAGCAGTACTTC
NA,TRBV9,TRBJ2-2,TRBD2,CASSAGLARNTGELFF,TGTGCCAGCAGCGCCGGACTAGCAAGGAACACCGGGGAGCTGTTTTTT
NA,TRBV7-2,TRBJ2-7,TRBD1,CASRLGQGQYEQYF,TGTGCCAGCAGGCTTGGACAGGGGCAGTACGAGCAGTACTTC
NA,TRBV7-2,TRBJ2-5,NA,CASSLTLLRGMPTQYF,TGTGCCAGCAGCTTGACTCTTCTGCGGGGTATGCCGACCCAGTACTTC
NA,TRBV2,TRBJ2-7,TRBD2,CASSIRGGPSYEQYF,TGTGCCAGCAGTATCCGCGGGGGGCCGTCCTACGAGCAGTACTTC
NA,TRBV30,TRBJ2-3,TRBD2,CAWSDGGAVTQYF,TGTGCCTGGAGTGACGGGGGGGCGGTTACGCAGTATTTT
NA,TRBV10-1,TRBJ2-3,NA,CASTGDTDTQYF,TGCGCCAGCACCGGGGACACAGATACGCAGTATTTT
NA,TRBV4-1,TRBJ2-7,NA,CASSQDRGSWYEQYF,TGCGCCAGCAGCCAAGATCGGGGGTCGTGGTACGAGCAGTACTTC
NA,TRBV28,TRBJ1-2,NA,CASSLGDSYGYTF,TGTGCCAGCAGTTTGGGGGACTCCTATGGCTACACCTTC
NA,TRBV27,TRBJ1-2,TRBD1,CASSRDRANGYTF,TGTGCCAGCAGTCGGGACAGGGCTAATGGCTACACCTTC
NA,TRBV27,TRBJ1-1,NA,CASSPGSRRDAFF,TGTGCCAGCAGCCCAGGGAGCAGGCGGGATGCTTTCTTT
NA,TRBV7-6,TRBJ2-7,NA,CASSLADYYEQYF,TGTGCCAGCAGCTTAGCCGACTACTACGAGCAGTACTTC
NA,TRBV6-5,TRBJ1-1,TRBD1,CASRRTGTVNTEAFF,TGTGCCAGCAGGCGAACCGGGACAGTCAACACTGAAGCTTTCTTT
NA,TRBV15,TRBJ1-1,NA,CATSRDTGFEAFF,TGTGCCACCAGCAGAGATACGGGTTTTGAAGCTTTCTTT
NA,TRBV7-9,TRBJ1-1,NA,CASSLGAGGTEAFF,TGTGCCAGCAGCTTAGGGGCGGGGGGCACTGAAGCTTTCTTT
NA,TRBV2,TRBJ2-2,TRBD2,CASSGAGAPSTGELFF,TGTGCCAGCAGTGGAGCGGGGGCCCCGAGCACCGGGGAGCTGTTTTTT
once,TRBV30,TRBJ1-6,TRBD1,CAYNRGSPLHF,TGTGCCTACAACAGGGGCTCACCCCTCCACTTT
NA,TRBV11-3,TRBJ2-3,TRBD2,CASSPGTSRSTDTQYF,TGTGCCAGCAGCCCAGGGACTAGCCGTAGCACAGATACGCAGTATTTT
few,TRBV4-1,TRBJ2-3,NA,CASSQTWTLGTDTQYF,TGCGCCAGCAGCCAAACCTGGACATTGGGAACAGATACGCAGTATTTT